This record covers a single TCR beta chain. This entry belongs to a study of T cells in Graves' hyperthyroidism and ophthalmopathy. Amplification yielded TCR beta CDR3 regions, with RNA transcripts as the source. During a first-round RT-PCR of the TCR CDR3, the HTBI primer set was used. A single record per CDR3 protein comes from TCRdb applying MiXCR to the multiplex PCR reads. Among around 560,000 distinct CDR3 sequences, over 15% were seen once, and the ten largest hold under 20%. V lost 0 bases to trimming and J lost 1 base, with 8 bases between them. The CDR3 is 15 residues long. The germline CDR1 and CDR2 sequences are ENHRY and SYGVKD.

The chain is built from TRBV10-3 and TRBJ2-3, with D tentatively TRBD2 (5 bases). The receptor was derived from a young woman with Graves' hyperthyroidism. The specimen was blood. CDR3 sequence reads: CAISESAGGTDTQYF. In DNA form, the CDR3 reads TGTGCCATCAGTGAGTCGGCCGGGGGCACAGATACGCAGTATTTT.